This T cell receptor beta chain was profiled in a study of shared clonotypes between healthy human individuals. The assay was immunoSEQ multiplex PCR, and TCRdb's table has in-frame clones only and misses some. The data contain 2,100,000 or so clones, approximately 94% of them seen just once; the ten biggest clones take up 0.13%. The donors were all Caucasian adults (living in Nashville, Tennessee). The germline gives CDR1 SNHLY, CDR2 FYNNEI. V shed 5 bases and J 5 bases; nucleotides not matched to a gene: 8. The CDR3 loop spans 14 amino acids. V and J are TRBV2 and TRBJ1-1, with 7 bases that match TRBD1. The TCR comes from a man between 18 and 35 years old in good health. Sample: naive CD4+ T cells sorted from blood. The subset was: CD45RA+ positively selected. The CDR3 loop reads CASSTTGAFTEAFF. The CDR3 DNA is TGTGCCAGCAGTACAACAGGGGCGTTTACTGAAGCTTTCTTT. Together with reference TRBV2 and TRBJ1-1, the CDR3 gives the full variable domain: EPEVTQTPSHQVTQMGQEVILRCVPISNHLYFYWYRQILGQKVEFLVSFYNNEISEKSEIFDDQFSVERPDGSNFTLKIRSTKLEDSAMYFCASSTTGAFTEAFFGQGTRLTVV.